The present TCR beta chain was sequenced within a study of T cells expressing NK-cell markers. Looking at the study overall: Sorted CD3+CD56-NKG2C+, CD3+CD56+NKG2C- and CD3+CD56+NKG2C+ T cells were the source of the TCR beta repertoires.

Germline-derived CDR1 and CDR2 are KGHDR and SFDVKD. The CDR3 length is 14 residues. Each CDR3 protein gets one entry in TCRdb, which reprocessed the 5' RACE reads and gives no DNA. This table lists 300,000 or so distinct CDR3 sequences. The specimen sequenced was blood T cells: a sorted CD56 or NKG2C T cell subset, CD4+ or CD8+ T cells, or bulk PBMC T cells (not recorded which). The chain couples TRBV24-1 to TRBJ2-3; TCRdb selects TRBD1, and the lack of DNA leaves this call unchecked. The sequence was collected from a woman aged 18 to 75 in good health. The CDR3 reads CATSVGKTPDTQYF.